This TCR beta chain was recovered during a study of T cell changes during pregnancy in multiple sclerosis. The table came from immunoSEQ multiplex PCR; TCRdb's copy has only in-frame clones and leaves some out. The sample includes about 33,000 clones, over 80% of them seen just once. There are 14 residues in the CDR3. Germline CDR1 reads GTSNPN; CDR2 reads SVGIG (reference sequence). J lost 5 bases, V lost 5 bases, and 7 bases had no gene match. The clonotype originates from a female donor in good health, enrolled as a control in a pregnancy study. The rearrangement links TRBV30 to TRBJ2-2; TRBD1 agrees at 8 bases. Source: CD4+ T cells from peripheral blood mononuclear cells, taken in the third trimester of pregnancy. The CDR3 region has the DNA TGTGCCTGGGGCAACAGGGGGAGGACCGGGGAGCTGTTTTTT. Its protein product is CAWGNRGRTGELFF.